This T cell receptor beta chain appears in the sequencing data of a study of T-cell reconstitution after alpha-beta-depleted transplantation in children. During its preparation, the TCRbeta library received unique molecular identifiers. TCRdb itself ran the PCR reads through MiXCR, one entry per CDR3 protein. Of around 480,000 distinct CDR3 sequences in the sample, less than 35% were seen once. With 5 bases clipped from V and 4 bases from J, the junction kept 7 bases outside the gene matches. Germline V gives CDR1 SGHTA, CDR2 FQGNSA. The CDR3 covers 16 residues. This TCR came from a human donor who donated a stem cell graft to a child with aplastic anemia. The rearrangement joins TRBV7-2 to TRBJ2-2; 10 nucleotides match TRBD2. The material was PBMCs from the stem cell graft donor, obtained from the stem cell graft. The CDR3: CASSLLAGVGTGELFF. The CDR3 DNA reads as TGTGCCAGCAGCCTGCTAGCGGGAGTAGGCACCGGGGAGCTGTTTTTT.